One and the same sample provided the 2 T cell receptor beta chains below, sequenced in a study of control samples from healthy donors and cancer patients. Clones were read by immunoSEQ multiplex PCR, and TCRdb kept only the in-frame ones, dropping some. The table has 150,000 to 200,000 clones, under 95% seen once; the top ten hold around 1.5%. The sequencing sample was made of blood. Source of these receptors: a woman aged 18 to 35 in good health.

This clone has only one observation. V and J are TRBV14 and TRBJ2-1; D is possibly TRBD2 (5 bases). Trimming removed 0 bases from V and 4 bases from J, with 10 bases in between. This CDR3 is 15 amino acids long. Germline CDR1 reads SGHDN; CDR2 reads FVKESK. The CDR3 nucleotides are TGTGCCAGCAGCCAAGAAGACTACTTATACAATGAGCAGTTCTTC. Protein: CASSQEDYLYNEQFF.

This clone was detected only once. The chain uses TRBV27 and TRBJ1-5; D is undetermined. The germline V gene has CDR1 MNHEY and CDR2 SMNVEV (reference sequence). V was cut by 6 bases and J by 0 bases, with 6 bases left in between. The CDR3 is 13 residues long. CDR3 nucleotide sequence: TGTGCCAGCAGCATCGATAGCAATCAGCCCCAGCATTTT. It yields the protein CASSIDSNQPQHF.